The 21 T cell receptor beta chains in this list originate from one sample, sequenced in a study of T cells in Graves' hyperthyroidism and ophthalmopathy. What was amplified from RNA transcripts were TCR beta CDR3 regions. First-round RT-PCR targeting the TCR CDR3 was performed with the HTBI primer set. TCRdb processed the multiplex PCR reads anew with MiXCR; each CDR3 protein has one entry. This table holds around 600,000 distinct CDR3 sequences, about a sixth found once. Sequenced: blood. The source of these receptors is a woman aged 40 to 50 with Graves' ophthalmopathy.

There are many counts of this clonotype. This chain links TRBV9 with TRBJ1-1, with no clear D. V dropped 0 bases and J dropped 1 base, with 13 bases sitting between them. This CDR3 contains 16 residues. Germline-derived CDR1 and CDR2 are SGDLS and YYNGEE. The CDR3 protein is CASSVGGGTSNTEAFF. DNA for the CDR3: TGTGCCAGCAGCGTAGGAGGTGGCACCTCGAACACTGAAGCTTTCTTT.

The table lists this clonotype with a few counts. This sequence joins TRBV27 and TRBJ2-7; 12 nucleotides match TRBD2. This CDR3 is built from 15 residues. Germline V lookup: CDR1 MNHEY, CDR2 SMNVEV (reference sequence). The V gene end was trimmed by 5 bases and the J gene end by 3 bases; junction bases not matched to a gene: 5. The CDR3 is CASSATTSGSYEQYF. In DNA form, the CDR3 reads TGTGCCAGCAGTGCGACGACTAGCGGGAGCTACGAGCAGTACTTC.

This clonotype has at least ten counts. The V call is TRBV4-1, the J call TRBJ2-7; unclear D gene. CDR3 size: 14 residues. In germline, CDR1 is MGHRA, CDR2 YSYEKL. V was trimmed by 3 bases and J by 2 bases, leaving 11 bases between them. Written as DNA, the CDR3 is TGCGCCAGCAGCCAGGAAGCCCGGACCTACGAGCAGTACTTC. Translating it yields CASSQEARTYEQYF.

This clonotype was seen a handful of times. This chain connects TRBV2 to TRBJ2-2, with D maybe TRBD2 (5 bases). Germline CDR1 and CDR2: SNHLY and FYNNEI. The V end was cut by 7 bases, the J end by 7 bases, with 10 bases between. The CDR3 covers 12 residues. In DNA, the CDR3 is TGTGCCAGCACCGCGGGTGGCGGGGAGCTGTTTTTT. It codes for CASTAGGGELFF.

The table lists this clonotype with many counts. This chain uses TRBV28 with TRBJ1-2; D gene ambiguous. The CDR3 is made up of 12 amino acids. CDR1 is MDHEN, CDR2 SYDVKM, per germline. V lost 5 bases and J lost 6, with 10 bases in between. CDR3 in amino acids: CASSLPFNGYTF. DNA of the CDR3: TGTGCCAGCAGTCTACCCTTTAATGGCTACACCTTC.

In this sample, this clonotype turned up a few times. The V and J genes are TRBV6-1 and TRBJ2-3, with TRBD2 matching over 9 bases. From germline, CDR1 is MNHNS and CDR2 SASEGT. The CDR3 runs 16 residues. The J segment lost 2 bases and the V segment lost 4 bases, leaving 7 bases of the junction unmatched. As DNA, the CDR3 is TGTGCCAGCAGTGGGCTAGCGGGATCCTTCACAGATACGCAGTATTTT. Translating gives CASSGLAGSFTDTQYF.

This clonotype was seen at least ten times. The CDR3 loop is CASSLEYGRVGETQYF. The CDR3 DNA reads TGTGCCAGCAGCTTAGAGTACGGTCGGGTGGGAGAGACCCAGTACTTC. The chain couples TRBV11-2 to TRBJ2-5, with D hard to call. V gave up 0 bases and J gave up 4 bases, with 15 bases separating them. The germline V gene encodes CDR1 SGHAT and CDR2 FQNNGV. The CDR3 spans 16 residues.

This clonotype has more than one count but fewer than ten. CDR3 coding DNA: TGTGCCAGCACACGGTTCGCGGGTTCTTACAATGAGCAGTTCTTC. It yields the protein CASTRFAGSYNEQFF. The gene calls are TRBV6-1 and TRBJ2-1; weak D call: TRBD2 (5 bases). CDR3 length equals 15 residues. The germline V and J ends were trimmed by 7 bases and 4 bases, with 17 bases remaining between them. Germline values: CDR1 MNHNS, CDR2 SASEGT.

This clonotype was counted many times. V gene TRBV2 combines with J gene TRBJ1-5, with 8 positions matching TRBD1. Germline V lookup: CDR1 SNHLY, CDR2 FYNNEI. This CDR3 has 15 amino acids. The trim removed 6 bases at V and 7 bases at J, leaving 11 bases unmatched. For the CDR3, the DNA is TGTGCCAGCAGGCCCCTGGCAGGGGGCGAACAGCCCCAGCATTTT. It yields the protein CASRPLAGGEQPQHF.

This clonotype has only a few counts. The chain links TRBV9 to TRBJ1-1; tentatively, D is TRBD1 (5 bases). With 4 bases removed from V and 3 bases from J, the gap between germline ends came to 13 bases. Germline-derived CDR1 and CDR2 are SGDLS and YYNGEE. The CDR3 loop spans 14 amino acids. CDR3 coding DNA: TGTGCCAGCAGCCGCGGCGGGGGTCACACTGAAGCTTTCTTT. Translation gives CASSRGGGHTEAFF.

About this clonotype itself: One end of the junction does not line up with germline, which may come from a read error. The DNA for the CDR3 is TGTGCCAACAGTTACGCAGGGACTAGGGGTTGGGGAAGCTCCTACGAGCAGTACTTC. This translates into CANSYAGTRGWGSSYEQYF. The chain has TRBV6-2 or TRBV6-3 and TRBJ2-7, with 8 bases identical to TRBD2. Germline CDR1 MNHEY, CDR2 SVGEGT. There are 19 residues in the CDR3.

In this sample, this clonotype turned up many times. The V gene is TRBV3-1, the J gene TRBJ2-1, with unresolved D. The CDR3 is 16 amino acids. V shed 4 bases and J shed 4 bases, with 17 bases lying between them. Germline CDR1 LGHDT, CDR2 YNNKEL (reference sequence). The CDR3 sequence is CASSPRTLNPYNEQFF. The CDR3 coding sequence is TGTGCCAGCAGCCCGCGGACCCTTAACCCGTACAATGAGCAGTTCTTC.

This clonotype was found many times. This chain uses TRBV7-3 with TRBJ2-1; 9 bases match TRBD2. Trimming removed 2 bases from V and 6 bases from J; junction bases left unmatched: 5. Germline values: CDR1 SGHTA, CDR2 FQGTGA. CDR3 length equals 15 residues. The CDR3 loop is CASSLGTSRRNEQFF. CDR3 coding DNA: TGTGCCAGCAGCTTAGGGACTAGCCGTCGCAATGAGCAGTTCTTC.

There are a few counts of this clonotype. The rearrangement uses TRBV6-5 and TRBJ2-1; no definite D call. The CDR3 totals 15 residues. The V gene's germline CDR1 is MNHEY and CDR2 SVGAGI. The germline V and J ends were trimmed by 3 bases and 0 bases, with 9 bases remaining between them. DNA for the CDR3: TGTGCCAGCAGTTATCGTGATGGCTCCTACAATGAGCAGTTCTTC. Translating gives CASSYRDGSYNEQFF.

The rearrangement joins TRBV12-3 or TRBV12-4 to TRBJ2-3; 8 bases align to TRBD2. Losses at the gene ends were 6 bases for V and 1 base for J; bases not matched to a gene: 9. CDR3 length equals 16 residues. The CDR3 reads CASSRYGSGGTDTQYF. The CDR3 region has the DNA TGTGCCAGCAGCCGGTATGGTAGCGGGGGCACAGATACGCAGTATTTT.

This clonotype showed up many times. The gene calls are TRBV28 and TRBJ2-3, with D unclear. The CDR3 sequence is 14 residues long. CDR1 is MDHEN and CDR2 is SYDVKM in the germline V gene. The V and J ends lost 2 bases and 2 bases respectively, with 8 bases between them. The DNA of the CDR3 is TGTGCCAGCAGTTTAGGAAGGCACACAGATACGCAGTATTTT. Amino acids: CASSLGRHTDTQYF.

The CDR3 loop is CASSNSGGISYNEQFF. The CDR3 nucleotides read TGTGCCAGCAGTAATAGCGGGGGGATCTCCTACAATGAGCAGTTCTTC. The chain recombines TRBV2 with TRBJ2-1; 10 bases match TRBD2. V shed 5 bases and J 0 bases; nucleotides not matched to a gene: 4. This CDR3 region has 16 residues. Germline values: CDR1 SNHLY, CDR2 FYNNEI.

This sequence joins TRBV4-1 and TRBJ2-2; D is undetermined. Germline lookup yields CDR1 MGHRA and CDR2 YSYEKL. The CDR3 is 16 amino acids. V was trimmed by 3 bases and J by 9 bases, leaving 20 bases between them. DNA for the CDR3: TGCGCCAGCAGCCACCCACTAAAACAAGTGTCGCGGGAGCTGTTTTTT. Its protein product is CASSHPLKQVSRELFF.

This chain links TRBV2 with TRBJ2-2; tentative D call: TRBD2 (6 bases). Per the germline V gene, CDR1 is SNHLY and CDR2 is FYNNEI. Trimming cost V 4 bases and J 0 bases, with 12 bases left between them. This CDR3 spans 16 amino acids. CDR3 sequence reads: CASSALRTTNTGELFF. CDR3 DNA sequence: TGTGCCAGCAGTGCCCTTAGGACTACGAACACCGGGGAGCTGTTTTTT.

This clonotype was counted a single time. Being one base from a much bigger clone, this may be a read error. The CDR3 does not close with the conserved phenylalanine or tryptophan, likely indicating a read error. The chain has TRBV5-1 and TRBJ1-3; possibly TRBD1 for D (5 bases). The CDR3 is 14 residues long. Trimming pared 4 bases from V and 4 bases from J, leaving 12 bases between. CDR1 and CDR2 from the germline V gene are SGHRS and YFSETQ. The CDR3: CASSQEGLGNTIYS. The CDR3 DNA sequence: TGCGCCAGCAGCCAGGAGGGGCTGGGAAACACCATATATTCT.

This clonotype has a count of ten or more. J is TRBJ2-1 and V is TRBV7-2; D possibly uses TRBD1 or TRBD2 (5 bases each). CDR3 length: 17 amino acids. From germline, CDR1 is SGHTA and CDR2 FQGNSA. V gave up 2 bases and J gave up 5 bases, with 19 bases separating them. The CDR3 nucleotides are TGTGCCAGCAGCTTACATCTAGGCAGGGAGTCTAACAATGAGCAGTTCTTC. Protein product: CASSLHLGRESNNEQFF.